This T cell receptor (beta chain) came from a study of beta chain features in type 1 diabetes. The CDR3 sequence is 16 residues long. J was trimmed by 5 bases and V by 7 bases; bases with no gene match: 15. Germline assignment: CDR1 MNHEY and CDR2 SMNVEV (reference sequence). This clone was seen a few times. The antigen remains undetermined. Isolated RNA was reverse transcribed in full, so expressed TCRB transcripts were sequenced. Generated by immunoSEQ multiplex PCR, the TCRdb table keeps only in-frame clones and is missing some. Of 450,000 to 550,000 clones detected, approximately 30% appear once; the ten largest clones hold 0.06% to 0.07%. General study points: Sequencing the cDNA could make cells with high TCR expression show up more than they should.

The chain couples TRBV27 to TRBJ2-7, with TRBD2 matching 9 bases. Sequenced input: naive CD4+ T cells from blood. This TCR was sampled from a man between 18 and 35 years old in good health. The CDR3 nucleotides read TGTGCCAGCACAAGTTCCAAGTTAGCGGGAGTCGACGAGCAGTACTTC. Its protein product is CASTSSKLAGVDEQYF.